Sequencing of this T cell receptor (beta chain) was carried out in a study of CD8+ T cells in alopecia areata listed by TCRdb under 2018. Context from the whole study: The treated patients took part in an open-label pilot trial in which moderate-to-severe alopecia areata was treated with oral tofacitinib at 5 to 10 mg twice daily. High-throughput TCRbeta sequencing was used to examine T cell clonal expansion in alopecia areata in both the C3H/HeJ mouse model and human patients. The RNA source kit depended on sample type: the PAXgene miRNA kit for fixed scalp, the miRNeasy kit for PBMCs, and the RNeasy kit for mouse skin. Patients on tofacitinib were biopsied at baseline and after 4 and 24 weeks of treatment, and several of the patients also had a later scalp biopsy. Tofacitinib was administered for 6 to 18 months, and 6 months of follow-up off drug were then conducted to assess delayed response and recurrence. The SALT score, which quantifies the percentage of affected scalp surface area, was used to measure disease severity in treated patients. Scalp clonality was compared across normal scalp (n=4), patchy alopecia areata scalp (n=8), and alopecia totalis/universalis scalp (n=8). Amplification of TCRbeta CDR3 regions was done by immunoSEQ multiplex PCR using 35 Vbeta forward primers and 13 Jbeta reverse primers. Human TCRbeta sequencing covered scalp tissue and sorted CD4+ and CD8+ peripheral blood T cells from patchy and totalis/universalis alopecia areata patients and healthy controls.

This clone was found a few times. The target of this receptor is not known. The sample holds no much larger clone one base away, and base qualities are not on file. Per the publication, the time point label means: 24 weeks on oral tofacitinib. The treatment or condition label, as the study defines it: oral pan-JAK inhibitor, 5-10 mg twice daily. From alopecia areata patients, peripheral blood was collected along with lesional scalp punch biopsies. PBMCs were separated by density centrifugation and stained for CD3, CD4 and CD8, after which CD4+ and CD8+ T cells were sorted on a FACSAria. General conclusions and limits of the study: Shared TCR sequences between patients were less evident than in mice, which may be partly attributable to HLA diversity in the patient population. Unlike mouse skin, which is dominated by gammadelta T cells, normal human skin has resident alphabeta T cells that are also sequenced, and this complicates analysis of the scalp TCR repertoire. Compared with normal scalp, lesional scalp had higher clonality and more expanded CD8+ clones, particularly in alopecia totalis/universalis, a pattern that suggests antigenic drive. Tofacitinib significantly decreased scalp clonality and the number of expanded CD8+ clones among the top 100 scalp clones. Because the treated cohort was small and had only one nonresponder, larger studies are needed to examine links between baseline CD8+ expansion and response. During tofacitinib treatment, many expanded lesional clones remained in scalp and blood, and this persistence may partly explain relapse after treatment is stopped.

Library preparation employed the immunoSEQ multiplex PCR assay. RNA was extracted from all samples and reverse transcribed into cDNA as template for TCR sequencing. First-strand cDNA was synthesized with SuperScript III using a 2:1 mix of oligo-dT and random hexamers. A synthetic immune receptor repertoire was used to assess amplification bias, and residual bias was removed computationally. The original pipeline was this. Raw reads were preprocessed to remove errors, and CDR3 was defined by IMGT conventions from the conserved cysteine to phenylalanine. Clonality was computed as 1 minus the Shannon entropy, with the entropy normalized by log2 of the number of productive unique TCRs. Whether each scalp clone was CD4 or CD8 was inferred by checking scalp TCRbeta sequences against the CD4 and CD8 repertoires from sorted blood. TCRdb carries this immuneACCESS record with in-frame sequences only. Its versions omit some clonotypes, under half of them owing to an unresolved V gene in the studies checked, with the rest unexplained. The V and J calls and clone size come from that table; D and trimming were worked out from the DNA. The sample records under 350,000 clones, 58% of which are singletons. About 1.7% of the sample comes from the top ten.

Here V drops 5 bases and J drops 6 bases, and the junction holds 11 bases not matched to any gene. Including the terminal cysteine and phenylalanine, the CDR3 comprises 16 residues. The CDR3 DNA has 48 bases and is translated from base 1. CDR1 is given as SGHTA and CDR2 as FQGNSA, both from the germline V gene. The sample in question was CD4+ T cells sorted from blood, obtained at week 24, from a patient treated with tofacitinib. The rearrangement joined TRBV7-2 to TRBJ2-1, with 9 bases aligning to TRBD1. The clonotype was recovered from a human donor with alopecia areata. The nucleotide sequence is TGTGCCAGCAGCCCCCTTCCGGGACAGGGTCGCAATGAGCAGTTCTTC. It specifies CASSPLPGQGRNEQFF. With all but the CDR3 taken from the reference TRBV7-2 and TRBJ2-1 genes, the full variable domain is: GAGVSQSPSNKVTEKGKDVELRCDPISGHTALYWYRQSLGQGLEFLIYFQGNSAPDKSGLPSDRFSAERTGGSVSTLTIQRTQQEDSAVYLCASSPLPGQGRNEQFFGPGTRLTVL.